Listed below are T cell receptor beta chains from one sample, sequenced in a study of cytomegalovirus exposure and HLA in healthy donors. Here immunoSEQ multiplex PCR was the method, and the copy in TCRdb shows in-frame clones only, minus some. The data contain roughly 180,000 clones, about 83% of them singletons. The sample comprised PBMCs. Receptors were obtained from a female donor in good health and CMV-seronegative. Each CDR3 is given with its conserved first and last residue. The D gene is left open where the match is weak. Clone size, where shown, is once, few, many, or a class for clones that have expanded.

cdr3_aa cdr3_nt v_call clone_size d_call j_call
CASSLIQGVEYGYTF TGTGCCAGCAGCTTGATACAGGGTGTTGAATATGGCTACACCTTC TRBV5-4 - - TRBJ1-2
CASSLDPGEGQETQYF TGTGCCAGCAGCTTAGATCCGGGAGAGGGGCAAGAGACCCAGTACTTC TRBV7-8 - - TRBJ2-5
CASSKALANTEAFF TGTGCCAGCAGCAAAGCATTAGCCAACACTGAAGCTTTCTTT TRBV21-1 - - TRBJ1-1
CASSSIAGYEQYF TGTGCCAGCAGTTCTATAGCGGGCTACGAGCAGTACTTC TRBV6-5 - TRBD2 TRBJ2-7
CASSYRLAGGTDTQYF TGTGCCAGCAGCTACCGGCTAGCGGGAGGCACAGATACGCAGTATTTT TRBV5-4 - TRBD2 TRBJ2-3
CASTAKGAPANTGELFF TGCGCCAGCACCGCGAAGGGGGCACCTGCGAACACCGGGGAGCTGTTTTTT TRBV4-1 - TRBD1 TRBJ2-2
CASSLVGGNEQFF TGCGCCAGCAGCTTGGTCGGGGGGAATGAGCAGTTCTTC TRBV5-1 - TRBD2 TRBJ2-1
CASSVGLQSYNEQFF TGTGCCAGCAGCGTAGGTCTGCAGTCCTACAATGAGCAGTTCTTC TRBV9 - - TRBJ2-1
CASSSGFRGAEAFF TGTGCCAGCAGCTCAGGATTCAGGGGTGCTGAAGCTTTCTTT TRBV7-2 - - TRBJ1-1
CASSLQGALNYGYTF TGTGCCAGCAGTCTACAGGGGGCCTTAAACTATGGCTACACCTTC TRBV28 - TRBD1 TRBJ1-2
CASSPVGGQGPEAFF TGTGCCAGCAGTCCGGTAGGGGGACAGGGCCCTGAAGCTTTCTTT TRBV27 once TRBD1 TRBJ1-1
CASSLAPGGEQYF TGCGCCAGCAGCTTGGCCCCGGGAGGCGAGCAGTACTTC TRBV5-1 - TRBD2 TRBJ2-7
CASSDEGVSGNTIYF TGTGCCAGCAGTGACGAGGGGGTTTCTGGAAACACCATATATTTT TRBV2 - - TRBJ1-3
CSTGQGDEQYF TGCAGCACCGGACAGGGGGACGAGCAGTACTTC TRBV29-1 - TRBD1 TRBJ2-7
CASSGRTGNDQPQHF TGTGCCAGCAGCGGAAGGACAGGGAACGATCAGCCCCAGCATTTT TRBV6-1 few TRBD1 TRBJ1-5
CSVDGLAGGYEQYF TGCAGCGTTGATGGACTAGCGGGAGGTTACGAGCAGTACTTC TRBV29-1 - TRBD2 TRBJ2-7
CSATRDTDSGANVLTF TGCAGCGCCACTCGGGACACCGACTCTGGGGCCAACGTCCTGACTTTC TRBV29-1 - - TRBJ2-6